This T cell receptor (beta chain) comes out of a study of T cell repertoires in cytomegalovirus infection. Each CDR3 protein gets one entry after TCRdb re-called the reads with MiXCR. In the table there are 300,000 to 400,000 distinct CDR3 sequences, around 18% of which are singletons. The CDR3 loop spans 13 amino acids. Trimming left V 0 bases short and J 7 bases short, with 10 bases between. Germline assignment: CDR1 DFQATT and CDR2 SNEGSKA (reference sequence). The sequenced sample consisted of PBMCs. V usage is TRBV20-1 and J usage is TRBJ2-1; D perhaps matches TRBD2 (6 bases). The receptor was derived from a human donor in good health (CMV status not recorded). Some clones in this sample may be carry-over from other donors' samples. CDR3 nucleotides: TGCAGTGCTAGAGATCTTGGGGGGAATGAGCAGTTCTTC. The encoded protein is CSARDLGGNEQFF.